These 30 T cell receptor beta chains originate from one sample sequenced in a study of T-cell reconstitution after alpha-beta-depleted transplantation in children. The TCRbeta library incorporated unique molecular identifiers. TCRdb re-called the PCR reads through MiXCR, storing one row per CDR3 protein. The profile covers hundreds of thousands of distinct CDR3 sequences, with 13% appearing a single time and around 0.8% taken by the ten largest. Specimen: PBMCs, collected before TCRalphabeta/CD19-depleted stem cell transplant. Receptors originate from a girl aged 2 to 10 with congenital amegakaryocytic thrombocytopenia, due to receive a stem cell transplant.

This clonotype appeared a few times. The rearrangement uses TRBV20-1 and TRBJ2-1; D remains ambiguous. This CDR3 contains 13 residues. The V gene's germline CDR1 is DFQATT and CDR2 SNEGSKA (reference sequence). V lost 7 bases to trimming and J lost 5 bases, with 15 bases between them. In nucleotides, the CDR3 is TGCAGTGGGGGAATTAGGACGAACAATGAGCAGTTCTTC. Protein product: CSGGIRTNNEQFF.

The rearrangement links TRBV5-1 to TRBJ2-1; the match to TRBD2 covers 14 bases. The CDR3 spans 18 residues. V gave up 6 bases and J gave up 0 bases; unmatched junction bases: 8. Germline lookup yields CDR1 SGHRS and CDR2 YFSETQ. As DNA, the CDR3 is TGCGCCAGCAACAGACTAGCGGGAGGGCGAGGCTCCTACAATGAGCAGTTCTTC. It is translated as CASNRLAGGRGSYNEQFF.

This clonotype appeared many times. The chain joins TRBV6-5 to TRBJ1-4; D is unclear. Trimming shortened V by 2 bases and J by 5 bases, and 15 bases separated the two germline ends. The CDR3 is 16 residues long. In germline, CDR1 is MNHEY, CDR2 SVGAGI. As DNA, the CDR3 is TGTGCCAGCAGTTACAGGATGGCCCACGAAAATGAAAAACTGTTTTTT. The encoded protein is CASSYRMAHENEKLFF.

J is TRBJ2-1 and V is TRBV20-1; a weak D match, TRBD2 (5 bases). The CDR3 spans 11 residues. Germline V gene data show CDR1 as DFQATT and CDR2 as SNEGSKA (reference sequence). Trimming removed 0 bases from V and 15 bases from J, with 12 bases in between. CDR3 nucleotides: TGCAGTGCTAGAGACCCGGGAAAGGTGTTCTTC. As protein: CSARDPGKVFF.

Comment on this clonotype: A much larger clone sits a single nucleotide away, making a read error possible. The genes are TRBV25-1 and TRBJ2-5, with D possibly being TRBD2 (6 bases). Looked up from germline, CDR1 is MGHDK and CDR2 is SYGVNS. The CDR3 runs 14 residues. The CDR3 sequence: CASREFRGQETQYF. Written as DNA, the CDR3 is TGTGCCAGCCGTGAATTTCGGGGGCAAGAGACCCAGTACTTC.

The rearrangement joins TRBV30 to TRBJ2-2; weak D call: TRBD1 (6 bases). Germline V gene data show CDR1 as GTSNPN and CDR2 as SVGIG (reference sequence). This CDR3 contains 16 residues. Between the trimmed V and J ends, which lost 2 bases and 2 bases, there was a span of 15 bases. CDR3 protein: CAWSPDGTTNTGELFF. CDR3 coding DNA: TGTGCCTGGAGTCCTGACGGGACAACTAACACCGGGGAGCTGTTTTTT. Looking up the rest from reference TRBV30 and TRBJ2-2 gives the full variable domain: SQTIHQWPATLVQPVGSPLSLECTVEGTSNPNLYWYRQAAGRGLQLLFYSVGIGQISSEVPQNLSASRPQDRQFILSSKKLLLSDSGFYLCAWSPDGTTNTGELFFGEGSRLTVL.

The chain links TRBV28 to TRBJ2-3, with D hard to call. Trimming cost V 5 bases and J 0 bases, with 21 bases left between them. The CDR3 spans 18 residues. The germline V gene has CDR1 MDHEN and CDR2 SYDVKM. The CDR3 is CASSADPKAFFSTDTQYF. In DNA form, the CDR3 reads TGTGCCAGCAGTGCCGACCCCAAGGCTTTCTTTAGCACAGATACGCAGTATTTT.

This rearrangement joins TRBV29-1 to TRBJ2-1; the D is unclear. V lost 7 bases, J lost 7 bases, and 14 bases lay in between. The CDR3 extends over 12 amino acids. Germline CDR1 reads SQVTM; CDR2 reads ANQGSEA. The CDR3 DNA follows: TGCAGCGCCAACTCAAGGGCAAATGAGCAGTTCTTC. Translation gives CSANSRANEQFF.

This clonotype was counted many times. CDR3 amino acids: CASSLTGQAYNEQFF. The CDR3 nucleotides are TGTGCCAGCAGTTTGACGGGACAGGCCTACAATGAGCAGTTCTTC. The chain employs TRBV12-3 or TRBV12-4 and TRBJ2-1; 8 bases align to TRBD1. CDR3 size: 15 residues. The junction had 3 bases not matched to a gene; V was cut back by 3 bases and J by 2 bases.

This clonotype was counted many times. This chain uses TRBV28 with TRBJ2-5, with no clear D. Germline assignment: CDR1 MDHEN and CDR2 SYDVKM. V gave up 4 bases and J gave up 6 bases, with 6 bases separating them. CDR3 size: 11 residues. DNA of the CDR3: TGTGCCAGCAGTTACGTTCAGACCCAGTACTTC. Amino acids: CASSYVQTQYF.

This clonotype was picked up many times. The chain combines TRBV25-1 with TRBJ1-5, with D perhaps matching TRBD1 (6 bases). CDR1 is MGHDK, CDR2 SYGVNS, per germline. The ends were cut back, 7 bases at V and 7 bases at J, with 17 bases in the middle. The CDR3 extends over 14 amino acids. The CDR3 DNA reads TGTGCCAGCAAACAGGGAGAGGTGCACCAGCCCCAGCATTTT. Its translation: CASKQGEVHQPQHF. Drawing the rest from reference TRBV25-1 and TRBJ1-5, the complete variable domain is EADIYQTPRYLVIGTGKKITLECSQTMGHDKMYWYQQDPGMELHLIHYSYGVNSTEKGDLSSESTVSRIRTEHFPLTLESARPSHTSQYLCASKQGEVHQPQHFGDGTRLSIL.

Ten or more counts support this clonotype. The chain combines TRBV6-5 with TRBJ2-3; perhaps TRBD1 as D (6 bases). V dropped 7 bases and J dropped 4 bases, with 18 bases sitting between them. There are 15 residues in the CDR3. Germline V gene sequence: CDR1 MNHEY, CDR2 SVGAGI. The CDR3: CASTQGRGSADTQYF. The CDR3, as DNA: TGTGCCAGCACCCAGGGCAGGGGTTCCGCAGATACGCAGTATTTT.

The sample holds many counts of this clonotype. This rearrangement joins TRBV5-1 to TRBJ2-3; 7 nucleotides align to TRBD2. V dropped 2 bases and J dropped 2; count of bases not matched to a gene: 5. The V gene's germline CDR1 is SGHRS and CDR2 YFSETQ. The CDR3 is 15 amino acids. The CDR3 sequence: CASSFSGPNTDTQYF. CDR3 bases: TGCGCCAGCAGCTTTAGCGGGCCAAACACAGATACGCAGTATTTT.

There are a few counts of this clonotype. The chain uses TRBV11-1 and TRBJ2-1; 11 positions match TRBD2. Germline values: CDR1 SGHAT, CDR2 FQDESV (reference sequence). The CDR3 is 19 amino acids. Trimming removed 4 bases from V and 8 bases from J; junction bases left unmatched: 19. CDR3: CASSSTRIDSGRAMDEQFF. For the CDR3, the DNA is TGTGCCAGCAGCTCAACCCGGATCGATAGCGGGAGGGCCATGGATGAGCAGTTCTTC.

This clonotype was observed at least ten times. This sequence joins TRBV10-3 and TRBJ2-7; D not resolved. From germline, CDR1 is ENHRY and CDR2 SYGVKD. Trimming shortened V by 8 bases and J by 0 bases, and 11 bases separated the two germline ends. The CDR3 consists of 13 residues. The CDR3 sequence is CAIGKSSSYEQYF. The CDR3, as DNA: TGTGCCATCGGTAAATCCAGCTCCTACGAGCAGTACTTC.

This clonotype has a handful of counts. The chain employs TRBV7-8 and TRBJ2-7; no clear D. Per germline, CDR1 SGHVS and CDR2 FQNEAQ. The CDR3 is 14 residues long. V lost 1 base to trimming and J lost 4 bases, with 11 bases between them. The CDR3: CASSLGPRPYEQYF. CDR3 DNA sequence: TGTGCCAGCAGCTTAGGGCCAAGGCCTTACGAGCAGTACTTC.

In this sample, this clonotype turned up many times. The gene calls are TRBV12-3 or TRBV12-4 and TRBJ2-7; the match to TRBD2 covers 7 bases. Germline trimming cut 2 bases from V and 9 bases from J; bases unmatched to any gene: 13. This CDR3 contains 15 residues. CDR3 protein: CASSLLQRDLSGQYF. The CDR3 nucleotides are TGTGCCAGCAGTTTACTCCAGCGGGATCTCTCGGGGCAGTACTTC.

In its sample, this clonotype was seen many times. DNA for the CDR3: TGCAGTGCGACGGGGCAGGGAAAAACTGAAGCTTTCTTT. Its translation: CSATGQGKTEAFF. The chain is built from TRBV20-1 and TRBJ1-1, with D tentatively TRBD1 (5 bases). The V gene's germline CDR1 is DFQATT and CDR2 SNEGSKA (reference sequence). The V gene lost 6 bases and the J gene lost 5 bases, with 16 bases spanning the gap. The length of the CDR3 is 13 residues.

At least ten counts were recorded for this clonotype. The chain employs TRBV6-6 and TRBJ2-1; D remains ambiguous. The CDR3 length is 12 residues. Germline V gene data show CDR1 as MNHNY and CDR2 as SVGAGI (reference sequence). Trimming took off 7 bases at V and 5 bases at J, with 9 bases between the two ends. The CDR3, as DNA: TGTGCCAGCACACCCGCGAACAATGAGCAGTTCTTC. This encodes CASTPANNEQFF.

The rearrangement uses TRBV5-1 and TRBJ2-6; either TRBD1 or TRBD2 may fit D (5 bases each). CDR1 SGHRS and CDR2 YFSETQ come from the germline V gene. The CDR3 sequence is 16 residues long. V lost 4 bases to trimming and J lost 2 bases, with 13 bases between them. The CDR3, as DNA: TGCGCCAGCAGCCTGGACGGGGCGCCTGGGGCCAACGTCCTGACTTTC. Translation: CASSLDGAPGANVLTF.

In its sample, this clonotype was seen a few times. V usage is TRBV7-8 and J usage is TRBJ1-2, with D hard to call. The CDR3 length is 15 residues. Per the germline V gene, CDR1 is SGHVS and CDR2 is FQNEAQ. Trimming removed 5 bases from V and 2 bases from J, with 15 bases in between. CDR3 residues: CASSPSRGGNYGYTF. The CDR3 DNA sequence: TGTGCCAGCAGCCCTTCGCGGGGAGGGAACTATGGCTACACCTTC.

The CDR3 loop reads CDRDRNQPQHF. The CDR3 DNA follows: TGTGACAGGGATCGCAATCAGCCCCAGCATTTT. The chain carries TRBV25-1 and TRBJ1-5; TRBD1 might be the D (6 bases). The CDR3 is made up of 11 amino acids. Germline V gene data show CDR1 as MGHDK and CDR2 as SYGVNS. Using reference TRBV25-1 and TRBJ1-5 for the parts outside the CDR3, the full variable domain is EADIYQTPRYLVIGTGKKITLECSQTMGHDKMYWYQQDPGMELHLIHYSYGVNSTEKGDLSSESTVSRIRTEHFPLTLESARPSHTSQYLCDRDRNQPQHFGDGTRLSIL.

This clonotype has ten or more counts. The chain is built from TRBV6-1 and TRBJ2-7, with TRBD1 identical over 9 bases. V lost 5 bases and J lost 5; bases outside the gene matches: 10. Germline lookup yields CDR1 MNHNS and CDR2 SASEGT. The length of the CDR3 is 15 residues. The CDR3 nucleotides read TGTGCCAGCAGTAAAGACAGGGGGGCGCGGAACGAGCAGTACTTC. This translates into CASSKDRGARNEQYF.

This clonotype has at least ten counts. The genes are TRBV12-3 or TRBV12-4 and TRBJ2-1; tentative D call: TRBD1 (5 bases). This CDR3 comprises 15 residues. With 6 bases removed from V and 5 bases from J, the gap between germline ends came to 17 bases. CDR3: CASRNRWAGNNEQFF. The CDR3 DNA reads TGTGCCAGCAGAAACAGGTGGGCAGGGAACAATGAGCAGTTCTTC.

This clonotype appeared a few times. The CDR3 coding sequence is TGTGCCAGCAGCTTAGGACACGGGGACTACGAGCAGTACTTC. This codes for CASSLGHGDYEQYF. The V call is TRBV7-9, the J call TRBJ2-7, with D perhaps TRBD2 (5 bases). The germline CDR1 and CDR2 sequences are SEHNR and FQNEAQ (reference sequence). V was clipped by 1 base and J by 3 bases, with 10 bases between them. The CDR3 sequence is 14 residues long.

As to this clonotype: A much larger clone lies a single base off, so this may be a read error. The V gene is TRBV5-1, the J gene TRBJ2-3; 7 bases are a match to TRBD2. CDR1 and CDR2 (germline): SGHRS, YFSETQ. The CDR3 is 17 amino acids. V was clipped by 3 bases and J by 4 bases; unmatched bases: 14. Written as DNA, the CDR3 is TGCGCCAGCAGCTCGGACCTTCTAGCGGACTTCTCAGATACGCAGTATTTT. Amino acids: CASSSDLLADFSDTQYF.

The sample holds a few counts of this clonotype. This chain connects TRBV27 to TRBJ2-3; 7 nucleotides match TRBD1. The CDR3 consists of 17 residues. Germline trimming cut 6 bases from V and 2 bases from J; bases unmatched to any gene: 14. Germline V gene lookup returns CDR1 MNHEY and CDR2 SMNVEV (reference sequence). The CDR3 DNA reads TGTGCCAGCAGCCTCCAGATCCGACAGGGTAACACAGATACGCAGTATTTT. Residues: CASSLQIRQGNTDTQYF.

This clonotype was observed at least ten times. The chain combines TRBV4-2 with TRBJ2-5, with D hard to call. With 4 bases removed from V and 2 bases from J, the gap between germline ends came to 23 bases. This CDR3 has 18 residues. Germline CDR1 is LGHNA and CDR2 is YNFKEQ. The CDR3 sequence: CASSRTSLLRGIQETQYF. CDR3 nucleotide sequence: TGTGCCAGCAGCCGAACATCTCTCTTGCGCGGAATTCAAGAGACCCAGTACTTC.

J is TRBJ2-1 and V is TRBV5-6; possible D gene TRBD2, 5 bases. Germline CDR1 reads SGHDT; CDR2 reads YYEEEE. The CDR3 has 14 residues. The germline V and J ends were trimmed by 2 bases and 9 bases, with 15 bases remaining between them. CDR3 sequence: CASSFGRAAGEQFF. The CDR3 coding sequence is TGTGCCAGCAGCTTTGGGCGCGCGGCGGGTGAGCAGTTCTTC.

In DNA form, the CDR3 reads TGTGCCAGCAGGAGCAGGGGGACTTCGCGGACGGGAGCGATTCAAGAGCAGTTCTTC. Its translation is CASRSRGTSRTGAIQEQFF. The genes are TRBV21-1 and TRBJ2-1; the table's D call, TRBD1, has no DNA check behind it. TRBV21-1 is assigned pseudogene status. The CDR3 has 19 amino acids.